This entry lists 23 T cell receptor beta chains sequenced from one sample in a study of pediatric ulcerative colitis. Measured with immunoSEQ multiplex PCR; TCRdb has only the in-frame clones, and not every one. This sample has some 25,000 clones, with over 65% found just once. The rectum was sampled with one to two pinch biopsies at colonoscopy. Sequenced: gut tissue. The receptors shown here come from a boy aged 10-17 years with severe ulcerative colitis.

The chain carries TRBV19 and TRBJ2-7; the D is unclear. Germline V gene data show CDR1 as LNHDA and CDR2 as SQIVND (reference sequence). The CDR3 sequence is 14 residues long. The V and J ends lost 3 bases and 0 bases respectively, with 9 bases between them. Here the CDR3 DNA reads TGTGCCAGTAGTATCGATTGGAGCTCCTACGAGCAGTACTTC. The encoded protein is CASSIDWSSYEQYF.

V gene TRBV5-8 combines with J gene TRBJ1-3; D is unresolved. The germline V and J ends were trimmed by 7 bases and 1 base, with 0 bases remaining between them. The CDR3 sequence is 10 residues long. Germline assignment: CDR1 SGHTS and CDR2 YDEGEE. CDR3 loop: CASSGNTIYF. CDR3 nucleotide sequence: TGTGCCAGCTCTGGAAACACCATATATTTT. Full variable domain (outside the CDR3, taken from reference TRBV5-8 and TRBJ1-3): EAGVTQSPTHLIKTRGQQATLRCSPISGHTSVYWYQQALGLGLQFLLWYDEGEERNRGNFPPRFSGRQFPNYSSELNVNALELEDSALYLCASSGNTIYFGEGSWLTVV.

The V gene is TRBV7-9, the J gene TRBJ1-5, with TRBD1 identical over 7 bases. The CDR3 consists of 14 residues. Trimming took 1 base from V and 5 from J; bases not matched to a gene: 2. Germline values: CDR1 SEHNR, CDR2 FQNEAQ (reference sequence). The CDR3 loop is CASSLEGAYQPQHF. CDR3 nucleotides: TGTGCCAGCAGCTTAGAGGGGGCTTATCAGCCCCAGCATTTT.

The CDR3 nucleotides read TGTGCCAGCAGCGTAGGGGCCGCGGCCCCGTTCTTC. Its protein is CASSVGAAAPFF. The chain links TRBV9 to TRBJ2-1, with D hard to call. The CDR3 loop spans 12 amino acids. V shed 0 bases and J shed 15 bases, with 13 bases lying between them. From germline, CDR1 is SGDLS and CDR2 YYNGEE.

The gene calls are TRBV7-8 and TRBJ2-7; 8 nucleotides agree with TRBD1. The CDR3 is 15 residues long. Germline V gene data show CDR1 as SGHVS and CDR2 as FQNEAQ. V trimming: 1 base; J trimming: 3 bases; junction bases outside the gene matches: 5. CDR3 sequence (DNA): TGTGCCAGCAGCTTAGAACCCGGACAGGGCTACGAGCAGTACTTC. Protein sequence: CASSLEPGQGYEQYF.

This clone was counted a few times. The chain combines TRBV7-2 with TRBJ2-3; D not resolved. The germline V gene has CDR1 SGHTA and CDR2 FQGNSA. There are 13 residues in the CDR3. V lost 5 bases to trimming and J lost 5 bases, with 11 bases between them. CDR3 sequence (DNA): TGTGCCAGCAGCCAGCAACCGGGAGATACGCAGTATTTT. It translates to CASSQQPGDTQYF.

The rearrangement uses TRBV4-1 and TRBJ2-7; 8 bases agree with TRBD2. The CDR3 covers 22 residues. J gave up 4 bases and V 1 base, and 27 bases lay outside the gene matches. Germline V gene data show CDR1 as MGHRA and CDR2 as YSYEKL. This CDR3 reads CASSQVGFTRTGSGSALYEQYF. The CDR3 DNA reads TGCGCCAGCAGCCAAGTGGGTTTTACGAGGACGGGGAGCGGGAGTGCTCTGTACGAGCAGTACTTC.

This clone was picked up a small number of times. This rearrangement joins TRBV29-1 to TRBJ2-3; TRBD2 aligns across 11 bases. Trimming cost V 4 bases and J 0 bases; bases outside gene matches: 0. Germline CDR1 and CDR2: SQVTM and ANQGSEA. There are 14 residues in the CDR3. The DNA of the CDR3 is TGCAGCGTTGGGACTAGCGGGAGCACAGATACGCAGTATTTT. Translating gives CSVGTSGSTDTQYF.

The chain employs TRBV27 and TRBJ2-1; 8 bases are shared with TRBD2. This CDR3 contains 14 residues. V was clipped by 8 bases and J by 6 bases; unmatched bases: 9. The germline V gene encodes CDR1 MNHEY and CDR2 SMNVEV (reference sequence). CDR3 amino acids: CASGLAGGFNEQFF. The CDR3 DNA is TGTGCCAGCGGTCTAGCGGGTGGGTTCAATGAGCAGTTCTTC.

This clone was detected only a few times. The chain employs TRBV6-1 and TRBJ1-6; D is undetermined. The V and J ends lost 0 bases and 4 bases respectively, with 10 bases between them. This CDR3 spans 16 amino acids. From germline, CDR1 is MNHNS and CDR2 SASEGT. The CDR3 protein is CASSEAQGFYNSPLHF. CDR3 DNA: TGTGCCAGCAGTGAAGCGCAAGGGTTTTATAATTCACCCCTCCACTTT.

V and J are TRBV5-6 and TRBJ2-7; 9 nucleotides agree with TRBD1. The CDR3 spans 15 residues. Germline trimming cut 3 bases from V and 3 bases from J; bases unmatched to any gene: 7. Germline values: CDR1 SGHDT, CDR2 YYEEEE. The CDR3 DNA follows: TGTGCCAGCAGCTACCCCCCGGGACAGGGCTACGAGCAGTACTTC. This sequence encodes CASSYPPGQGYEQYF.

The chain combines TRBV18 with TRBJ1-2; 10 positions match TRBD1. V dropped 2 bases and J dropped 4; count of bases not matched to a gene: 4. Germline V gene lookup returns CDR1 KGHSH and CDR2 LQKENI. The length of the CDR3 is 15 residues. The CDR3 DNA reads TGTGCCAGCTCACCAGGTGGGACAGGGGTCTATGGCTACACCTTC. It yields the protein CASSPGGTGVYGYTF.

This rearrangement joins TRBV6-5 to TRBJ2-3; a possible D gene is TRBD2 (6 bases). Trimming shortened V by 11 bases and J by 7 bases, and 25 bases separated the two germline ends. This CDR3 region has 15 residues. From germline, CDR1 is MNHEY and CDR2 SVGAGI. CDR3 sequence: CASGAWGENSNTQYF. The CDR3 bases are TGTGCCTCCGGCGCATGGGGGGAGAACTCAAATACGCAGTATTTT.

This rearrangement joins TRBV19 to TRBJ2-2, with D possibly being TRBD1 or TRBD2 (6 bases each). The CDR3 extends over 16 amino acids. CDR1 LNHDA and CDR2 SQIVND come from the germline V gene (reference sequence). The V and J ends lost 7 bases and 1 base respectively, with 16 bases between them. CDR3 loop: CASTGQGTVNTGELFF. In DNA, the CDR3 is TGTGCCAGTACCGGTCAGGGGACTGTGAACACCGGGGAGCTGTTTTTT. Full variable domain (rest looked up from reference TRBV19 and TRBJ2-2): DGGITQSPKYLFRKEGQNVTLSCEQNLNHDAMYWYRQDPGQGLRLIYYSQIVNDFQKGDIAEGYSVSREKKESFPLTVTSAQKNPTAFYLCASTGQGTVNTGELFFGEGSRLTVL.

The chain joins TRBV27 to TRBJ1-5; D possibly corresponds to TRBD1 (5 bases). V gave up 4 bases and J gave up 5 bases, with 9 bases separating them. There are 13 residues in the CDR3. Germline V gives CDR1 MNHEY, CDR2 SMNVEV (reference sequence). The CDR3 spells CASSWGEDQPQHF. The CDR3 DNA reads TGTGCCAGCAGTTGGGGGGAGGATCAGCCCCAGCATTTT.

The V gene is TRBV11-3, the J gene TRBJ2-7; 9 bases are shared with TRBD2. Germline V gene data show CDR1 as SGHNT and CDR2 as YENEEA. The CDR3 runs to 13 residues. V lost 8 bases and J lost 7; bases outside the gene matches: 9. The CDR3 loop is CASQTSGPFEQYF. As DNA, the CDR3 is TGTGCCAGCCAAACTAGCGGGCCTTTTGAGCAGTACTTC.

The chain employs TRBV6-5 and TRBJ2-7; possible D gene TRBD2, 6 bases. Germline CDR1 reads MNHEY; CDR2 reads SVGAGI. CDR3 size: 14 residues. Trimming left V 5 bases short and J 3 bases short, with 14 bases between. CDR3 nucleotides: TGTGCCAGCAGTCTCGGGACTGAGGTCTACGAGCAGTACTTC. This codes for CASSLGTEVYEQYF.

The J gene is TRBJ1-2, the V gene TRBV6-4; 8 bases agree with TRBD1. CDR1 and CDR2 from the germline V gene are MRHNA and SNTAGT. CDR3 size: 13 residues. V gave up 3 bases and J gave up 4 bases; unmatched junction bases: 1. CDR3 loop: CASSETGGYGYTF. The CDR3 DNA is TGTGCCAGCAGTGAAACAGGGGGCTATGGCTACACCTTC.

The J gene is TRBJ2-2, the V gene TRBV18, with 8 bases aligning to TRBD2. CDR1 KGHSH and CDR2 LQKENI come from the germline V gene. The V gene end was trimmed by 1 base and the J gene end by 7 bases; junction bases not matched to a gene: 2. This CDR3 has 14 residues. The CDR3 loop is CASSPRAGVGELFF. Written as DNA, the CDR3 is TGTGCCAGCTCACCACGAGCGGGAGTCGGGGAGCTGTTTTTT.

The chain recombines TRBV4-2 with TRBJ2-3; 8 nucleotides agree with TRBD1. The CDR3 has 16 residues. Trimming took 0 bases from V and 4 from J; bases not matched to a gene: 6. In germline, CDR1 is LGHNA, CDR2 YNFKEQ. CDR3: CASSQEAGGWADTQYF. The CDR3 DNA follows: TGTGCCAGCAGCCAAGAGGCAGGGGGCTGGGCAGATACGCAGTATTTT.

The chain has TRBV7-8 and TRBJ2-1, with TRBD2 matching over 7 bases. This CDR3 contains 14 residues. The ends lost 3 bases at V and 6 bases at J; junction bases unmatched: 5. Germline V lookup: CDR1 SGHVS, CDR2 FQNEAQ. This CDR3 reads CASSLGTTLNEQFF. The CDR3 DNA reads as TGTGCCAGCAGCTTGGGGACTACCCTCAATGAGCAGTTCTTC.

The CDR3 sequence is CASRETSGMHNEQFF. DNA for the CDR3: TGTGCCAGCAGGGAGACTAGCGGGATGCACAATGAGCAGTTCTTC. V is TRBV2 and J is TRBJ2-1; 11 positions match TRBD2. With 6 bases clipped from V and 5 bases from J, the junction kept 6 bases outside the gene matches. This CDR3 has 15 residues. Germline CDR1 reads SNHLY; CDR2 reads FYNNEI.

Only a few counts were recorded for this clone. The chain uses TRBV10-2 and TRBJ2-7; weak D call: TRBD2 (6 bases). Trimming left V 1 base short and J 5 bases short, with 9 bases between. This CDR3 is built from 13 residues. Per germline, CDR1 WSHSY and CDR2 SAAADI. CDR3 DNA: TGCGCCAGCAGTGAGTGGGGCGGGGACGAGCAGTACTTC. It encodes CASSEWGGDEQYF.